The clone carrying this T cell receptor (beta chain) has only a few counts. MiXCR, applied by TCRdb to the 5' RACE reads, yields one record per CDR3 protein. This sample has almost 250,000 distinct CDR3 sequences; roughly 32% occur once, and the top ten carry roughly 4%. The data are from a study of CD8 T cells in ankylosing spondylitis. The CDR3 sequence is 15 residues long. Germline values: CDR1 LGHNA, CDR2 YNFKEQ. V gave up 1 base and J gave up 0 bases, with 7 bases separating them. The V and J genes are TRBV4-2 and TRBJ2-1; no firm D call. Sequencing input: blood, either unsorted or a sorted T cell fraction (not recorded which). The source of this sequence is a male donor with ankylosing spondylitis or in good health (not recorded which). CDR3: CASSQATDSYNEQFF. CDR3 coding DNA: TGTGCCAGCAGCCAAGCGACGGACTCCTACAATGAGCAGTTCTTC.